The sequence of this T cell receptor (beta chain) was determined in a study of identical twins. CDR1 MGHRA and CDR2 YSYEKL come from the germline V gene. The CDR3 runs to 16 residues. V lost 2 bases, J lost 2 bases, and 5 bases stayed unmatched. In this sample, this clonotype turned up a few times. A universal primer site came from template switching; cDNA carried unique molecular identifiers. TCRdb re-derived calls from the 5' RACE reads in MiXCR, one entry per CDR3 protein. This sample yields about 520,000 distinct CDR3 sequences, of which around 20% are seen a single time; around 0.91% belongs to the top ten. The same sample was also used in a study of T cells expressing NK-cell markers. Per that study: For a handful of donors, these clonotypes were likewise the leading ones in the CD3+CD56-NKG2C+ fraction.

This receptor was identified in a woman in her late teens or twenties in good health. V and J are TRBV4-1 and TRBJ2-1, with 8 bases matching TRBD1. The sample comprised CD4+ T cells sorted from blood. The CDR3 loop is CASSQLGQGPYNEQFF. The CDR3 DNA reads TGCGCCAGCAGCCAACTAGGACAGGGACCCTACAATGAGCAGTTCTTC.